The 31 T cell receptor beta chains given below trace back to one sample, sequenced in a study of T cell responses to AZD1222 COVID-19 vaccine. TCRdb's table, derived via immunoSEQ multiplex PCR, lists solely in-frame clones and lacks some. Of 80,000 to 100,000 clones listed, around 88% were seen once; the top ten hold under 8.5%. Source: peripheral blood, taken on day 0 of AZD1222 vaccination. These receptor sequences come from an adult in good health.

This CDR3 reads CASSPSGTGIPGELFF. In DNA, the CDR3 is TGCGCCAGCAGCCCTTCCGGGACAGGGATCCCCGGGGAGCTGTTTTTT. The J gene is TRBJ2-2, the V gene TRBV5-1; TRBD1 agrees at 9 bases. This CDR3 contains 16 residues. Germline-derived CDR1 and CDR2 are SGHRS and YFSETQ. V shed 4 bases and J 6 bases; nucleotides not matched to a gene: 10.

The rearrangement uses TRBV19 and TRBJ1-2, with D possibly TRBD1 on 5 matching bases. Trimming took off 6 bases at V and 8 bases at J, with 22 bases between the two ends. Germline lookup yields CDR1 LNHDA and CDR2 SQIVND (reference sequence). This CDR3 has 15 amino acids. CDR3 coding DNA: TGTGCCAGTAGGGGACGGTTCGGTGGCTATGGAGGCTACACCTTC. This codes for CASRGRFGGYGGYTF.

This chain connects TRBV6-1 to TRBJ2-7, with TRBD2 matching 8 bases. J lost 5 bases, V lost 0 bases, and 6 bases had no gene match. The CDR3 sequence is 15 residues long. In germline, CDR1 is MNHNS, CDR2 SASEGT. This CDR3 is CASSEAISGTDEQYF. DNA of the CDR3: TGTGCCAGCAGTGAAGCGATTAGCGGGACCGACGAGCAGTACTTC.

For this clone: The same CDR3 is also encoded by other DNA sequences in this sample. The chain uses TRBV28 and TRBJ1-2; D unclear. Germline-derived CDR1 and CDR2 are MDHEN and SYDVKM. CDR3 size: 12 residues. V lost 2 bases and J lost 3, with 4 bases in between. This chain's CDR3 is CASSLRDYGYTF. Here the CDR3 DNA reads TGTGCCAGCAGTTTAAGGGACTATGGCTACACCTTC.

The rearrangement links TRBV9 to TRBJ2-1, with TRBD2 matching over 7 bases. The CDR3 runs 14 residues. Germline assignment: CDR1 SGDLS and CDR2 YYNGEE. J lost 4 bases, V lost 4 bases, and 5 bases had no gene match. CDR3 in amino acids: CASSPRAGYNEQFF. The DNA of the CDR3 is TGTGCCAGCAGCCCCCGAGCGGGGTACAATGAGCAGTTCTTC.

V gene TRBV6-5 combines with J gene TRBJ1-1; D remains unclear. Germline values: CDR1 MNHEY, CDR2 SVGAGI. This CDR3 comprises 14 residues. V shed 2 bases and J shed 5 bases, with 12 bases lying between them. CDR3 bases: TGTGCCAGCAGTTACGGGCAGTCAAATACTGAAGCTTTCTTT. This encodes CASSYGQSNTEAFF.

This chain uses TRBV6-5 with TRBJ2-1; 7 positions agree with TRBD1. This CDR3 region has 15 residues. J gave up 9 bases and V 5 bases, and 13 bases lay outside the gene matches. The germline V gene encodes CDR1 MNHEY and CDR2 SVGAGI. The CDR3 DNA follows: TGTGCCAGCAGTACTAACAGGGGCGCCTCGTCTGAGCAGTTCTTC. Translated: CASSTNRGASSEQFF.

The chain couples TRBV6-6 to TRBJ1-5; TRBD1 might be the D (6 bases). The germline gives CDR1 MNHNY, CDR2 SVGAGI (reference sequence). The CDR3 is 18 amino acids. Trimming removed 5 bases from V and 2 bases from J, with 22 bases in between. CDR3 in amino acids: CASSQGIWGREGNQPQHF. The DNA for the CDR3 is TGTGCCAGCAGTCAGGGAATTTGGGGGCGCGAGGGCAATCAGCCCCAGCATTTT.

This clone was picked up many times. The chain combines TRBV29-1 with TRBJ2-1; possibly TRBD2 for D (5 bases). V lost 5 bases and J lost 9, with 11 bases in between. Germline assignment: CDR1 SQVTM and CDR2 ANQGSEA. CDR3 size: 11 residues. CDR3 residues: CSVLRVGEQFF. DNA for the CDR3: TGCAGCGTTTTGAGGGTCGGTGAGCAGTTCTTC.

As for this clone: One end of the junction does not line up with germline, which may come from a read error. The rearrangement links TRBV7-7 to TRBJ2-5; TRBD1 aligns across 8 bases. The CDR3 runs to 17 residues. Germline-derived CDR1 and CDR2 are SSHAT and FNYEAQ (reference sequence). The DNA of the CDR3 is TGTGCTAGCAGCCGCTCTACGGCGGGACAGGTCCCAGAGACCCAGTACTTC. This gives the protein CASSRSTAGQVPETQYF.

This clone occurred once. Within the sample, other DNA sequences also encode this same CDR3. This chain uses TRBV24-1 with TRBJ2-1, with D perhaps matching TRBD2 (6 bases). The CDR3 spans 15 residues. V lost 10 bases and J 0 bases, leaving 15 bases between the germline ends. CDR1 is KGHDR, CDR2 SFDVKD, per germline. The DNA for the CDR3 is TGTGCCACTAGAAGTGCGGGAAGCTCCTACAATGAGCAGTTCTTC. Translating gives CATRSAGSSYNEQFF.

The chain employs TRBV2 and TRBJ2-7, with a possible D match to TRBD1 (5 bases). This CDR3 has 15 residues. V lost 1 base to trimming and J lost 3 bases, with 13 bases between them. Per the germline V gene, CDR1 is SNHLY and CDR2 is FYNNEI. Written as DNA, the CDR3 is TGTGCCAGCAGTGAAGGGCCAGGGTCGGGCTACGAGCAGTACTTC. Protein: CASSEGPGSGYEQYF.

The chain joins TRBV5-4 to TRBJ1-2, with D tentatively TRBD1 (6 bases). The CDR3 is 13 amino acids. Germline CDR1 SGHNT, CDR2 YYREEE (reference sequence). Trimming shortened V by 1 base and J by 4 bases, and 8 bases separated the two germline ends. The CDR3 region has the DNA TGTGCCAGCAGCTTGCGGGACACCTATGGCTACACCTTC. Translating gives CASSLRDTYGYTF. The full variable domain, in which reference TRBV5-4 and TRBJ1-2 provide the parts outside the CDR3, is ETGVTQSPTHLIKTRGQQVTLRCSSQSGHNTVSWYQQALGQGPQFIFQYYREEENGRGNFPPRFSGLQFPNYSSELNVNALELDDSALYLCASSLRDTYGYTFGSGTRLTVV.

This clone was picked up one time. The DNA for the CDR3 is TGTGCCTGGGACACAGCCTCTGGGGCCAACGTCCTGACTTTC. Translating it yields CAWDTASGANVLTF. The chain is built from TRBV30 and TRBJ2-6; unclear D gene. Germline-derived CDR1 and CDR2 are GTSNPN and SVGIG (reference sequence). Trimming pared 5 bases from V and 0 bases from J, leaving 8 bases between. The CDR3 sequence is 14 residues long.

The J gene is TRBJ2-4, the V gene TRBV28; D gene unclear. Germline V CDR1 and CDR2: MDHEN, SYDVKM. Trimming shortened V by 1 base and J by 3 bases, and 16 bases separated the two germline ends. The CDR3 is made up of 17 amino acids. The CDR3 nucleotides are TGTGCCAGCAGTTTATATGCAGCTGGACGAAGCAAAAACATTCAGTACTTC. Encoded protein: CASSLYAAGRSKNIQYF.

CDR3 region: CASSISQYNEQFF. In DNA, the CDR3 is TGTGCCAGTAGTATTAGCCAGTACAATGAGCAGTTCTTC. V usage is TRBV19 and J usage is TRBJ2-1; D is undetermined. CDR3 length: 13 amino acids. Trimming took off 3 bases at V and 4 bases at J, with 7 bases between the two ends. Germline V gene sequence: CDR1 LNHDA, CDR2 SQIVND (reference sequence).

This CDR3 is CASSRDSWNTEAFF. The CDR3 region has the DNA TGTGCCAGCAGTCGGGACAGCTGGAACACTGAAGCTTTCTTT. The chain recombines TRBV6-5 with TRBJ1-1; 7 bases fit TRBD1. V gave up 5 bases and J gave up 1 base; unmatched junction bases: 4. The CDR3 has 14 amino acids. Germline loops: CDR1 MNHEY, CDR2 SVGAGI.

V gene TRBV15 combines with J gene TRBJ1-2, with a possible D match to TRBD1 (6 bases). The CDR3 runs 17 residues. The germline CDR1 and CDR2 sequences are LNHNV and YYDKDF (reference sequence). The V end was cut by 2 bases, the J end by 4 bases, with 20 bases between. CDR3 in amino acids: CATSRPGTTRGLYGYTF. In DNA form, the CDR3 reads TGTGCCACCAGCAGACCCGGGACAACCCGGGGCCTCTATGGCTACACCTTC.

This chain uses TRBV4-1 with TRBJ2-7; 8 nucleotides align to TRBD1. Germline trimming cut 4 bases from V and 5 bases from J; bases unmatched to any gene: 7. CDR3 length: 14 amino acids. Germline loops: CDR1 MGHRA, CDR2 YSYEKL. CDR3 nucleotide sequence: TGCGCCAGCAGCCTCGGACAGGGTGTAAACGAGCAGTACTTC. It yields the protein CASSLGQGVNEQYF.

The chain couples TRBV2 to TRBJ2-5, with D perhaps TRBD1 (6 bases). With 3 bases removed from V and 4 bases from J, the gap between germline ends came to 15 bases. The CDR3 runs 15 residues. Germline V lookup: CDR1 SNHLY, CDR2 FYNNEI. CDR3 amino acids: CASSEWQGWGETQYF. The CDR3 DNA reads TGTGCCAGCAGTGAGTGGCAGGGGTGGGGAGAGACCCAGTACTTC.

This rearrangement joins TRBV6-1 to TRBJ1-2; D remains unclear. This CDR3 is 14 amino acids long. Trimming stripped 3 bases from V and 1 base from J, with 9 bases between. Germline V lookup: CDR1 MNHNS, CDR2 SASEGT. The CDR3 DNA follows: TGTGCCAGCAGTGAGACCAGCCTTAACTATGGCTACACCTTC. Protein: CASSETSLNYGYTF.

In its sample, this clone was seen once. The V gene is TRBV5-1, the J gene TRBJ2-7; D could derive from TRBD1 or TRBD2 (5 bases each). This CDR3 spans 14 amino acids. V lost 5 bases to trimming and J lost 0 bases, with 12 bases between them. CDR1 and CDR2 from the germline V gene are SGHRS and YFSETQ. The CDR3: CASRSGPSSYEQYF. The DNA of the CDR3 is TGCGCCAGCAGGTCGGGGCCTAGCTCCTACGAGCAGTACTTC.

The chain uses TRBV11-2 and TRBJ2-3; TRBD1 might be the D (6 bases). The CDR3 contains 15 residues. V lost 0 bases to trimming and J lost 1 base, with 8 bases between them. CDR1 SGHAT and CDR2 FQNNGV come from the germline V gene. The CDR3 DNA reads TGTGCCAGCAGCTTAGAACAGGGACGCACAGATACGCAGTATTTT. It codes for CASSLEQGRTDTQYF.

This chain uses TRBV9 with TRBJ2-5; 9 nucleotides line up with TRBD2. The CDR3 spans 16 residues. Germline V gene data show CDR1 as SGDLS and CDR2 as YYNGEE. J lost 0 bases, V lost 0 bases, and 3 bases had no gene match. CDR3 region: CASSVGTSGYQETQYF. For the CDR3, the DNA is TGTGCCAGCAGCGTAGGAACTAGCGGGTACCAAGAGACCCAGTACTTC.

The chain combines TRBV5-5 with TRBJ2-5; D is undetermined. V lost 0 bases and J lost 4, with 7 bases in between. CDR1 and CDR2 (germline): SGHKS, YYEKEE (reference sequence). This CDR3 has 13 residues. The CDR3 nucleotides read TGTGCCAGCAGCTTGGCAGGCGCAGAGACCCAGTACTTC. This gives the protein CASSLAGAETQYF.

Remarks on this clone: An end of the junction does not agree with germline; a read error may underlie this. The chain combines TRBV7-2 with TRBJ1-1; D is unclear. Germline CDR1 and CDR2: SGHTA and FQGNSA. The CDR3 extends over 13 amino acids. CDR3 amino acids: CASRLDGYTEAFF. The CDR3 DNA sequence: TGTGCCAGCAGGTTAGACGGTTACACTGAAGCTTTCTTT.

The V and J genes are TRBV7-9 and TRBJ2-7, with 7 nucleotides matching TRBD1. Germline trimming cut 6 bases from V and 4 bases from J; bases unmatched to any gene: 6. Germline lookup yields CDR1 SEHNR and CDR2 FQNEAQ (reference sequence). This CDR3 contains 13 residues. As DNA, the CDR3 is TGTGCCAGCAGTCGAGACAGGGCGTACGAGCAGTACTTC. This gives the protein CASSRDRAYEQYF.

CDR3 coding DNA: TGCGCCAGCAGCTTGGGACCGATGAACACCGGGGAGCTGTTTTTT. This gives the protein CASSLGPMNTGELFF. This chain uses TRBV5-1 with TRBJ2-2; D is uncertain. V gave up 0 bases and J gave up 1 base, with 7 bases separating them. The CDR3 spans 15 residues. Per the germline V gene, CDR1 is SGHRS and CDR2 is YFSETQ.

V and J are TRBV9 and TRBJ1-1, with 9 bases that match TRBD1. The V gene's germline CDR1 is SGDLS and CDR2 YYNGEE. V was pared by 2 bases and J by 0 bases, with 2 bases of the junction left unmatched. The CDR3 extends over 15 amino acids. This CDR3 is CASSVGTGLNTEAFF. CDR3 DNA sequence: TGTGCCAGCAGCGTCGGGACAGGGTTGAACACTGAAGCTTTCTTT. Full variable domain (missing parts from reference TRBV9 and TRBJ1-1): DSGVTQTPKHLITATGQRVTLRCSPRSGDLSVYWYQQSLDQGLQFLIQYYNGEERAKGNILERFSAQQFPDLHSELNLSSLELGDSALYFCASSVGTGLNTEAFFGQGTRLTVV.

The gene calls are TRBV27 and TRBJ2-1, with 7 bases matching TRBD2. From germline, CDR1 is MNHEY and CDR2 SMNVEV (reference sequence). With 5 bases clipped from V and 0 bases from J, the junction kept 4 bases outside the gene matches. The CDR3 sequence is 15 residues long. The CDR3 spells CASSGQRDSYNEQFF. CDR3 nucleotides: TGTGCCAGCAGTGGGCAGCGGGACTCCTACAATGAGCAGTTCTTC.

The rearrangement links TRBV15 to TRBJ1-2; D is undetermined. V gave up 0 bases and J gave up 5 bases, with 13 bases separating them. The length of the CDR3 is 15 residues. In germline, CDR1 is LNHNV, CDR2 YYDKDF (reference sequence). The CDR3 DNA reads as TGTGCCACCAGCAGAGATCTGGGGAGACTTTATGGCTACACCTTC. It encodes CATSRDLGRLYGYTF.